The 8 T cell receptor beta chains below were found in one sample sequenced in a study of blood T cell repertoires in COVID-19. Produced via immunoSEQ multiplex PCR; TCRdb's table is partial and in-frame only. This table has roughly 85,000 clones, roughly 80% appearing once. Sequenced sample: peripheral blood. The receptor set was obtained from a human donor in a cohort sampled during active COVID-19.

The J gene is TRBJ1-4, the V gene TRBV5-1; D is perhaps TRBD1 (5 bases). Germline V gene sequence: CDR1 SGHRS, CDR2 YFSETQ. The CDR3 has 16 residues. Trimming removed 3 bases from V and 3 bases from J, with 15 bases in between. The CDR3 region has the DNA TGCGCCAGCAGCTGGAACCAGGGTGCAGCTAATGAAAAACTGTTTTTT. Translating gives CASSWNQGAANEKLFF.

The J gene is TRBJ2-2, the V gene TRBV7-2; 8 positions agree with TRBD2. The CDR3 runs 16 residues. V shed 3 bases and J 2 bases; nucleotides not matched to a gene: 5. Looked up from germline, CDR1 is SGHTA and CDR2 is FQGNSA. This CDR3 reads CASSFYGTRNTGELFF. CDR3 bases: TGTGCCAGCAGCTTCTATGGGACTAGAAACACCGGGGAGCTGTTTTTT.

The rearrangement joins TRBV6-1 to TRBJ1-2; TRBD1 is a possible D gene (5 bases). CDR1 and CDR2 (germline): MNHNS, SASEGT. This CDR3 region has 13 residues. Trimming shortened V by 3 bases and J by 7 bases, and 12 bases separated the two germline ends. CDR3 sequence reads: CASSDGGYGGYTF. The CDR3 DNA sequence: TGTGCCAGCAGTGATGGGGGGTATGGTGGCTACACCTTC.

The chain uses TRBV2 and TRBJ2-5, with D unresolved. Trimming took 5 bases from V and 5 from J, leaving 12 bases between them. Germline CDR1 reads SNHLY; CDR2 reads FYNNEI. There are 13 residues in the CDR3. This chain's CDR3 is CASSRSSGETQYF. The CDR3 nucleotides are TGTGCCAGCAGTCGTAGCTCCGGGGAGACCCAGTACTTC.

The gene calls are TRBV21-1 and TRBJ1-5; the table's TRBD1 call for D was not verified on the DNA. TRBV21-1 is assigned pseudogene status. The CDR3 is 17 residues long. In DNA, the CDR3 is TGTGCCAGCAGCAAAGTAGGGACAGGTTATAGCAATCAGCCCCAGCATTTT. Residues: CASSKVGTGYSNQPQHF.

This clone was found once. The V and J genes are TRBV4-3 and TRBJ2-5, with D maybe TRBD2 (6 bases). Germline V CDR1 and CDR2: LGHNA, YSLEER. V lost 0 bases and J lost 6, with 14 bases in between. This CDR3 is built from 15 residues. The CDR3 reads CASSQDRGRTKTQYF. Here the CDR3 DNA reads TGCGCCAGCAGCCAAGATCGGGGCAGGACTAAGACCCAGTACTTC.

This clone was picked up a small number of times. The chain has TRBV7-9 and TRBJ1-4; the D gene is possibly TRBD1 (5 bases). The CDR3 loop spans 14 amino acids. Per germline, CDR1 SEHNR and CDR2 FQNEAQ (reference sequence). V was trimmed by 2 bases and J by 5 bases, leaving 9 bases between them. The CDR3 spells CASSLRAGNEKLFF. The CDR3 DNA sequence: TGTGCCAGCAGCTTACGGGCAGGGAATGAAAAACTGTTTTTT.

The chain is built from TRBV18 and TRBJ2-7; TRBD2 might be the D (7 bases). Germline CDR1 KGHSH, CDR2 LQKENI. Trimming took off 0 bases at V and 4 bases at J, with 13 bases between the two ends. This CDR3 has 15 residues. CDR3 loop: CASSPPAGEGYEQYF. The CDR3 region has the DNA TGTGCCAGCTCACCACCGGCAGGGGAGGGTTACGAGCAGTACTTC. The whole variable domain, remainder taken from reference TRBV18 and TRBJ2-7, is NAGVMQNPRHLVRRRGQEARLRCSPMKGHSHVYWYRQLPEEGLKFMVYLQKENIIDESGMPKERFSAEFPKEGPSILRIQQVVRGDSAAYFCASSPPAGEGYEQYFGPGTRLTVT.